This T cell receptor (beta chain) came from a study of blood T cells in healthy people across ages. There are 15 residues in the CDR3. The germline V gene encodes CDR1 MNHEY and CDR2 SMNVEV (reference sequence). Trimming took 3 bases from V and 9 from J; bases not matched to a gene: 3. This clonotype was detected a few times. It was with a sample-barcoded 5' primer and a J-beta primer mix that a second PCR of roughly 7 to 12 cycles was run. TCRdb reanalysed the 5' RACE reads using MiXCR and keeps one entry per CDR3 protein. The table has some 1 million distinct CDR3 sequences, 40% to 45% seen once. Sequencing was carried out using blood. This rearrangement joins TRBV27 to TRBJ2-1, with TRBD2 identical over 15 bases. The TCR originated in a woman aged 55 to 70 in good health. CDR3 sequence reads: CASSLGLAGGVEQFF. The CDR3 region has the DNA TGTGCCAGCAGTTTGGGACTAGCGGGGGGAGTTGAGCAGTTCTTC.